This TCR beta chain was profiled in a study of T cells in localized non-small cell lung cancer. Whole-study results and caveats: In adjacent lung, a median around 50 of the top 100 tumor clones were found. Uninvolved nearby lung showed the greatest T cell clonality, exceeding that found in tumor.

Trimming removed 10 bases from V and 7 bases from J; junction bases left unmatched: 7. This CDR3 has 12 amino acids. The germline V gene encodes CDR1 ENHRY and CDR2 SYGVKD. About this clone itself: Its matching antigen is unknown.

Produced via immunoSEQ multiplex PCR; TCRdb's table is partial and in-frame only. The sample shows roughly 90,000 clones, roughly 93% of them seen only once. The sample was PBMCs, taken before any cancer treatment. This clonotype was obtained from a woman aged 35-75 years with stage II squamous cell lung carcinoma. V gene TRBV10-3 combines with J gene TRBJ2-1; 7 bases line up with TRBD1. DNA for the CDR3: TGTGCCACCGAGACAGGGTCTAATGAGCAGTTCTTC. Translating gives CATETGSNEQFF.